The following is a T cell receptor beta chain sequence with its context. What antigen it recognizes has not been identified. Within one base of it there is no much larger clone, and no base qualities were kept. These data come from a study of blood T cell repertoires in COVID-19 (dated by TCRdb to the early 2020s). About the study as a whole: The collaborator samples originated in the United States, Italy and Spain and spanned the acute and convalescent phases of COVID-19. Samples came from the ongoing ImmuneRACE study (first 160 participants) plus 1,254 subjects from 6 global collaborators. HLA class I and class II types, where available, came from metadata supplied by the sample provider rather than from assay-based typing. The repertoires were released in a freely available public database meant as a resource for research on the immune response to SARS-CoV-2. A de-identified subject ID, COVID-19 status, age in years and sex were almost always included in the sample metadata. Subjects who had been exposed to COVID-19, were actively infected with it, or had recovered from it provided the deeply sampled blood TCRbeta repertoires that made up the dataset. The prospective study material was composed of cDNA or gDNA derived from T cells, B-cell-depleted T cells, or PBMCs. The full study reports these points: How much clinical and demographic metadata was included differed by source and by participant, and the metadata was provided uncurated.

TCRbeta CDR3 regions were amplified from genomic DNA by means of the immunoSEQ Assay, a bias-controlled multiplex PCR. On the authors' methods: The number of nucleated cells in each sample was estimated by amplification of reference gene primers within the assay. To quantify the absolute abundance of each unique TCRbeta CDR3 rearrangement, sequence reads were collapsed and filtered. For each sample, productive Simpson clonality was calculated by taking the square root of Simpson's diversity index across productive rearrangements. The source is immuneACCESS, and TCRdb retained only in-frame sequences with V and J called. Part of the clones is not carried over; for the studies checked, unresolved V genes explain less than half of this, and the remainder is unexplained. The V and J calls and clone size were taken over from that table, and D and trimming were inferred from the DNA. The sample table shows about 190,000 clones, and roughly four fifths are seen once. The top ten clonotypes cover roughly 6.1% of the sample.

Collaborating institutions collected whole blood in K2EDTA tubes following their own protocols. For TCRbeta analysis, collaborator samples were shipped as frozen whole blood, as isolated PBMCs, or as DNA extracted from either sample type. The germline V gene provides CDR1 KGHSH and CDR2 LQKENI. Inclusive of the bounding cysteine and phenylalanine, the CDR3 is 14 residues long. Left in the record is the CDR3 DNA by itself, 42 bases read in frame from the first base. The trim is 5 bases for V and 0 bases for J, with a gap of 8 bases between the germline ends. The clonotype was recovered from a woman aged 40 to 49 with acute or convalescent COVID-19. Rearrangement joined TRBV18 to TRBJ1-5; the D segment cannot be called with confidence. The material sequenced was peripheral blood. The CDR3 protein sequence reads: CASSGDNSNQPQHF. The nucleotides are TGTGCCAGCTCAGGCGACAATAGCAATCAGCCCCAGCATTTT. Where the CDR3 stops, the reference TRBV18 and TRBJ1-5 genes take over; the full variable domain is NAGVMQNPRHLVRRRGQEARLRCSPMKGHSHVYWYRQLPEEGLKFMVYLQKENIIDESGMPKERFSAEFPKEGPSILRIQQVVRGDSAAYFCASSGDNSNQPQHFGDGTRLSIL.